Here is one T cell receptor (beta chain) with its context. No antigen is known for it. No clone much larger than this one lies a single base away; base qualities are absent. This specimen comes from a study of T cell responses to AZD1222 COVID-19 vaccine (TCRdb year 2021). In the study overall: A total of just over 230 trial participants underwent TCR sequencing, of whom under 220 had received two doses of AZD1222 and about 25 had received two doses of the MenACWY control vaccine. Trial participants were enrolled by age into subgroups of 18-55, 56-69 and 70-plus years, and around 150, 28 and 57 TCR-sequenced participants, respectively, were included in these subgroups. What the work shows at the level of the full study, not this receptor alone: Participants were mostly white British, with more females than males. The authors suggested clonal diversity may have been underestimated. Spike-specific TCR breadth and depth rose significantly after two AZD1222 doses compared with day 0 and with MenACWY recipients. In the small 56-69-year group, the increase in depth fell short of significance, most likely because of low power. Epitopes outside the regions mutated in the B.1.351 and B.1.1.7 variants were reportedly recognized by nearly half of the unique spike-specific TCRs. CD4 TCRs associated with the vaccine covered the entire spike protein, and the dominant responses were in regions 160-218 and 743-854. No day 14 peak-response samples were available, so repertoires were characterized only after the peak T cell response. Only five to seven AZD1222 recipients were SARS-CoV-2 seropositive at baseline, limiting conclusions about previously exposed vaccinees.

The intended sense of this specimen's time point label: about 28 days (+/-7) after the second vaccine dose. Because spike-specific TCR depth and breadth did not differ between the two schedules, AZD1222 recipients who got a second dose at roughly 4 weeks were pooled with those who got a second dose at roughly 12 weeks. Vaccinee samples came from UK trials COV001 and COV002, including a single-blind randomized controlled phase 2/3 trial of AZD1222 (ChAdOx1 nCoV-19) in healthy adults. For TCRbeta chain sequencing, PBMC samples from trial participants were taken at day 0 and at day 28 after the second dose. Looking up the germline V gene yields CDR1 SNHLY and CDR2 FYNNEI. V is pared back by 6 bases and J by 2 bases, with 14 bases lying between the germline termini. The CDR3, from cysteine to phenylalanine, totals 14 residues. Only the CDR3 DNA is retained, 42 bases long and in frame from the first base.

The CDR3 regions of human TCRbeta chains were analyzed by immunosequencing. Per the original workflow: Repertoire TCRs were checked for matches against a reference library of SARS-CoV-2-specific TCRs that had been generated using the MIRA antigen-specificity platform. Breadth meant the fraction of unique TCRs that were SARS-CoV-2-associated, whereas depth meant the fraction of total T cells that were SARS-CoV-2-associated. Using the MIRA data, each spike-specific TCR was assigned both to the spike region to which the TCR was reactive and to a CD4 or CD8 class. Log10-transformed breadth and depth values were compared by one-way ANOVA with Sidak's multiple comparisons tests. Imported from immuneACCESS, the table was reduced by TCRdb to in-frame sequences with V and J called. These copies leave out some clones; in studies compared against another copy, an unresolved V gene accounts for under half, and the cause of the remainder is not known. The DNA was the basis for D and trimming; V, J and clone size are from that table. In this sample the table shows roughly 110,000 clones, about nine tenths of which occur a single time. 5.5% to 7% of the sample is taken by the ten largest.

The receptor was isolated from an adult who received the AZD1222 COVID-19 vaccine. Here the chain combines TRBV2 and TRBJ2-7, and perhaps TRBD2 as D gene, on 6 matching bases. The material was peripheral blood, obtained 28 days after the second AZD1222 dose. The CDR3 amino acid sequence is: CASSAGLTTYEQYF. In nucleotides, the sequence is TGTGCCAGCAGCGCGGGGCTTACTACCTACGAGCAGTACTTC.